This note documents a single TCR beta chain sequence. Its antigen is as yet unknown. Using eight separate reactions per sample, the authors generated cDNA. Two nested PCRs, approximately 16 and 9 cycles, amplified TCRalpha and TCRbeta cDNA. Using the 5' RACE reads, TCRdb records one entry per CDR3 protein without DNA. This repertoire includes fewer than 200,000 distinct CDR3 sequences. The data were taken from a study of monozygotic twins with inflammatory bowel disease. The CDR3 runs 11 residues. The germline V gene has CDR1 LGHDT and CDR2 YNNKEL (reference sequence). Donors each contributed one blood sample measuring 2 to 2.5 ml. Study-wide points: Comparison of concordant versus discordant twins revealed no difference in repertoire similarity, possibly due to limited power.

The chain is built from TRBV3-1 and TRBJ2-7. This TCR derives from a human donor with ulcerative colitis or Crohn's disease, or a healthy co-twin of an affected twin (not recorded which). What was sequenced was blood. CDR3: CPSSRNYEQYF.